One sample yielded the 29 T cell receptor beta chains listed below, sequenced in a study of blood T cell repertoires in COVID-19. Sequencing used immunoSEQ multiplex PCR; TCRdb keeps in-frame clones, though not all of them. The data show a few hundred thousand clones, around 86% seen once. Specimen: peripheral blood. Receptors originate from a man aged 50-59 years with acute or convalescent COVID-19.

The chain employs TRBV7-2 and TRBJ1-4; a possible D gene is TRBD1 (5 bases). CDR3 length: 16 amino acids. The germline gives CDR1 SGHTA, CDR2 FQGNSA. V gave up 3 bases and J gave up 10 bases, with 21 bases separating them. CDR3 residues: CASSFPVGMSGGKLFF. As DNA, the CDR3 is TGTGCCAGCAGCTTCCCTGTTGGGATGAGCGGGGGAAAACTGTTTTTT.

There are a few counts of this clone. This chain links TRBV27 with TRBJ1-2, with a weak D call TRBD1 (6 bases). The ends were cut back, 0 bases at V and 5 bases at J, with 19 bases in the middle. Germline V gene lookup returns CDR1 MNHEY and CDR2 SMNVEV (reference sequence). This CDR3 is 17 amino acids long. CDR3 loop: CASSLSGDYSGDYGYTF. In DNA, the CDR3 is TGTGCCAGCAGTTTATCTGGCGATTACTCAGGGGATTATGGCTACACCTTC.

The chain couples TRBV10-1 to TRBJ1-6; tentative D call: TRBD1 (6 bases). Germline V gene lookup returns CDR1 WNHNN and CDR2 SYGVQD (reference sequence). The CDR3 has 15 amino acids. Between the trimmed V and J ends, which lost 6 bases and 0 bases, there was a span of 9 bases. The CDR3 coding sequence is TGCGCCAGCAGGAAACAGGGCTCCTATAATTCACCCCTCCACTTT. Its protein is CASRKQGSYNSPLHF.

The rearrangement links TRBV7-9 to TRBJ2-5; a weak D match, TRBD1 (5 bases). Germline lookup yields CDR1 SEHNR and CDR2 FQNEAQ (reference sequence). V gave up 5 bases and J gave up 5 bases, with 12 bases separating them. This CDR3 region has 13 residues. CDR3 nucleotides: TGTGCCAGCAGCCGAACAGGTGGGGAGACCCAGTACTTC. Protein: CASSRTGGETQYF.

In DNA form, the CDR3 reads TGTGCCAGCAGTGAGGAGGGGACAGGGGGCTATGGCTACACCTTC. This encodes CASSEEGTGGYGYTF. This chain connects TRBV25-1 to TRBJ1-2; TRBD1 matches at 11 bases. This CDR3 has 15 amino acids. Trimming took 3 bases from V and 4 from J; bases not matched to a gene: 4. The germline V gene has CDR1 MGHDK and CDR2 SYGVNS.

Here the CDR3 reads CASSFNRNTEAFF. The DNA of the CDR3 is TGCGCCAGCAGCTTCAACAGGAACACTGAAGCTTTCTTT. The chain uses TRBV5-1 and TRBJ1-1; D is ambiguous. Germline V lookup: CDR1 SGHRS, CDR2 YFSETQ. V was pared by 2 bases and J by 1 base, with 6 bases between. This CDR3 is 13 amino acids long.

The rearrangement uses TRBV6-1 and TRBJ1-5; D possibly corresponds to TRBD1 (5 bases). V lost 3 bases and J lost 1, with 10 bases in between. Germline CDR1 reads MNHNS; CDR2 reads SASEGT. The CDR3 runs to 15 residues. CDR3 DNA: TGTGCCAGCAGTGATAAGGGGTTCAGCAATCAGCCCCAGCATTTT. Its translation: CASSDKGFSNQPQHF.

DNA of the CDR3: TGTGCCAGCTCACCCAATGGACAGGGTTACGAGCAGTACTTC. Translation gives CASSPNGQGYEQYF. V and J are TRBV18 and TRBJ2-7; 8 bases agree with TRBD1. Germline lookup yields CDR1 KGHSH and CDR2 LQKENI. The CDR3 is 14 residues long. V was pared by 3 bases and J by 4 bases, with 5 bases of the junction left unmatched.

For the CDR3, the DNA is TGTGCCAGCAGTTACTCGTACAACAGCAATCAGCCCCAGCATTTT. Translated: CASSYSYNSNQPQHF. This chain joins TRBV6-5 and TRBJ1-5; D gene ambiguous. CDR1 MNHEY and CDR2 SVGAGI come from the germline V gene. The V and J ends lost 0 bases and 1 base respectively, with 7 bases between them. This CDR3 contains 15 residues.

The chain employs TRBV7-6 and TRBJ1-2; no clear D gene. V dropped 4 bases and J dropped 3 bases, with 9 bases sitting between them. This CDR3 region has 13 residues. The germline gives CDR1 SGHVS, CDR2 FNYEAQ. The CDR3 coding sequence is TGTGCCAGCAGCTCAGACGGGGACTATGGCTACACCTTC. Residues: CASSSDGDYGYTF.

The chain joins TRBV7-2 to TRBJ1-6; 10 bases match TRBD1. Germline V gives CDR1 SGHTA, CDR2 FQGNSA. This CDR3 is built from 16 residues. After removal of 2 bases from V and 7 bases from J, the junction contained 5 bases not matched to a gene. The CDR3 DNA follows: TGTGCCAGCAGCTTAAACGGGGACAGGGGAAATTCACCCCTCCACTTT. Amino acids: CASSLNGDRGNSPLHF.

The chain has TRBV7-2 and TRBJ2-5; D unclear. Germline lookup yields CDR1 SGHTA and CDR2 FQGNSA. This CDR3 has 16 residues. Trimming shortened V by 3 bases and J by 4 bases, and 18 bases separated the two germline ends. The CDR3, as DNA: TGTGCCAGCAGCTTCTCTAGGATTTCCCTGGGAGAGACCCAGTACTTC. It codes for CASSFSRISLGETQYF.

Concerning this clone: Other nucleotide sequences in the sample specify the same CDR3. The CDR3 sequence is CASSPRLANSYEQYF. The CDR3 nucleotides are TGTGCCAGCTCACCTAGGCTAGCGAATTCCTACGAGCAGTACTTC. This chain links TRBV18 with TRBJ2-7; tentative D call: TRBD2 (6 bases). The ends were cut back, 3 bases at V and 1 base at J, with 13 bases in the middle. This CDR3 spans 15 amino acids. Per germline, CDR1 KGHSH and CDR2 LQKENI. Together with reference TRBV18 and TRBJ2-7, the CDR3 gives the full variable domain: NAGVMQNPRHLVRRRGQEARLRCSPMKGHSHVYWYRQLPEEGLKFMVYLQKENIIDESGMPKERFSAEFPKEGPSILRIQQVVRGDSAAYFCASSPRLANSYEQYFGPGTRLTVT.

V is TRBV7-9 and J is TRBJ2-4; 8 positions match TRBD2. The V gene's germline CDR1 is SEHNR and CDR2 FQNEAQ (reference sequence). The CDR3 totals 15 residues. J lost 4 bases, V lost 5 bases, and 7 bases had no gene match. Here the CDR3 DNA reads TGTGCCAGCAGCGCACCGGGAGGGGAAAAAAACATTCAGTACTTC. Translation gives CASSAPGGEKNIQYF.

The chain employs TRBV19 and TRBJ1-2; 7 bases match TRBD1. There are 15 residues in the CDR3. Losses at the gene ends were 6 bases for V and 3 bases for J; bases not matched to a gene: 10. Germline V lookup: CDR1 LNHDA, CDR2 SQIVND (reference sequence). The CDR3 sequence: CASRSITGADYGYTF. In DNA form, the CDR3 reads TGTGCCAGTAGATCGATAACAGGGGCGGACTATGGCTACACCTTC.

This chain connects TRBV9 to TRBJ2-7; weak D call: TRBD2 (5 bases). Trimming shortened V by 0 bases and J by 0 bases, and 7 bases separated the two germline ends. The CDR3 has 14 residues. CDR1 is SGDLS, CDR2 YYNGEE, per germline. CDR3 in amino acids: CASSVAEGSYEQYF. CDR3 DNA sequence: TGTGCCAGCAGCGTAGCAGAGGGCTCCTACGAGCAGTACTTC.

The J gene is TRBJ1-2, the V gene TRBV14; TRBD1 is a possible D gene (6 bases). V shed 4 bases and J shed 4 bases, with 16 bases lying between them. Germline V gene sequence: CDR1 SGHDN, CDR2 FVKESK. CDR3 length: 15 residues. The CDR3 coding sequence is TGTGCCAGCAGCCGAGAACAGGGAAACCTCTATGGCTACACCTTC. Protein product: CASSREQGNLYGYTF.

The chain combines TRBV7-9 with TRBJ2-1; D ambiguous. Deletions cut 5 bases from V and 2 bases from J, with 19 bases between. Per the germline V gene, CDR1 is SEHNR and CDR2 is FQNEAQ (reference sequence). The CDR3 spans 17 residues. The CDR3 DNA follows: TGTGCCAGCAGCGACCCGGCGGATACCTTCACCTACAATGAGCAGTTCTTC. Translated, it gives CASSDPADTFTYNEQFF.

The chain recombines TRBV7-2 with TRBJ1-3; D is ambiguous. Trimming removed 2 bases at V and 0 bases at J, with 11 bases between. Germline CDR1 is SGHTA and CDR2 is FQGNSA. The CDR3 contains 16 residues. The CDR3 spells CASSLPGAASGNTIYF. The CDR3 DNA reads as TGTGCCAGCAGCTTACCAGGCGCTGCCTCTGGAAACACCATATATTTT.

The chain couples TRBV6-6 to TRBJ1-4; TRBD1 agrees at 10 bases. There are 15 residues in the CDR3. The germline gives CDR1 MNHNY, CDR2 SVGAGI (reference sequence). The V gene end was trimmed by 5 bases and the J gene end by 7 bases; junction bases not matched to a gene: 7. The CDR3 loop reads CASSTLDRGPEKLFF. The CDR3 DNA follows: TGTGCCAGCAGTACCCTAGACAGGGGGCCTGAAAAACTGTTTTTT.

The chain combines TRBV5-6 with TRBJ1-4, with 9 bases lining up with TRBD1. Germline CDR1 reads SGHDT; CDR2 reads YYEEEE. The CDR3 length is 16 residues. The junction had 7 bases not matched to a gene; V was cut back by 4 bases and J by 3 bases. CDR3 sequence: CASSPQGAAPNEKLFF. CDR3 nucleotide sequence: TGTGCCAGCAGCCCACAGGGGGCTGCCCCTAATGAAAAACTGTTTTTT.

This clone was counted a single time. Other nucleotide sequences from this sample produce the same CDR3. J is TRBJ1-1 and V is TRBV5-1, with 12 bases aligning to TRBD1. The CDR3 contains 14 residues. Germline CDR1 is SGHRS and CDR2 is YFSETQ. Trimming at V came to 5 bases and at J to 4 bases, leaving 3 bases not matched to a gene. The CDR3 loop is CASRRDRGLTEAFF. CDR3 in DNA: TGCGCCAGCAGGAGGGACAGGGGGCTCACTGAAGCTTTCTTT.

This clone has just one count. The chain has TRBV14 and TRBJ1-1; D might be TRBD1 (5 bases). The germline CDR1 and CDR2 sequences are SGHDN and FVKESK. The V gene lost 6 bases and the J gene lost 0 bases, with 8 bases spanning the gap. This CDR3 contains 13 residues. CDR3 DNA: TGTGCCAGCAGATGGGGCCTGAACACTGAAGCTTTCTTT. Translating gives CASRWGLNTEAFF. The full variable domain, with the rest looked up from reference TRBV14 and TRBJ1-1, is EAGVTQFPSHSVIEKGQTVTLRCDPISGHDNLYWYRRVMGKEIKFLLHFVKESKQDESGMPNNRFLAERTGGTYSTLKVQPAELEDSGVYFCASRWGLNTEAFFGQGTRLTVV.

This sequence joins TRBV19 and TRBJ1-2, with 8 bases lining up with TRBD1. Looked up from germline, CDR1 is LNHDA and CDR2 is SQIVND (reference sequence). This CDR3 spans 14 amino acids. V lost 3 bases and J lost 8; bases outside the gene matches: 8. The CDR3 here is CASSIGQGGGGYTF. The CDR3 DNA reads as TGTGCCAGTAGTATCGGACAGGGAGGCGGCGGCTACACCTTC. Full variable domain (rest looked up from reference TRBV19 and TRBJ1-2): DGGITQSPKYLFRKEGQNVTLSCEQNLNHDAMYWYRQDPGQGLRLIYYSQIVNDFQKGDIAEGYSVSREKKESFPLTVTSAQKNPTAFYLCASSIGQGGGGYTFGSGTRLTVV.

This chain uses TRBV7-2 with TRBJ1-2; tentative D call: TRBD1 (6 bases). The V gene's germline CDR1 is SGHTA and CDR2 FQGNSA. This CDR3 has 15 amino acids. Deletions cut 2 bases from V and 0 bases from J, with 10 bases between. The CDR3 bases are TGTGCCAGCAGCTTAACGGGACACCCTAACTATGGCTACACCTTC. Translated: CASSLTGHPNYGYTF.

V is TRBV6-5 and J is TRBJ1-4; D might be TRBD1 (5 bases). Deletions cut 6 bases from V and 0 bases from J, with 11 bases between. CDR3 length: 15 amino acids. Germline V gives CDR1 MNHEY, CDR2 SVGAGI. The CDR3 loop reads CASRKTAATNEKLFF. As DNA, the CDR3 is TGTGCCAGCAGAAAGACAGCCGCAACTAATGAAAAACTGTTTTTT.

This rearrangement joins TRBV5-4 to TRBJ2-4; D possibly corresponds to TRBD1 (6 bases). The CDR3 sequence is 16 residues long. Germline lookup yields CDR1 SGHNT and CDR2 YYREEE (reference sequence). The V end lost 4 bases, the J end lost 0 bases, and 14 bases lay between the germline ends. CDR3 residues: CASSPEGVLAKNIQYF. CDR3 in DNA: TGTGCCAGCAGCCCCGAGGGGGTTCTAGCCAAAAACATTCAGTACTTC.

The CDR3 nucleotides read TGTGCCAGCAGGGCGACTGCTAACTATGGCTACACCTTC. This sequence encodes CASRATANYGYTF. The genes are TRBV6-5 and TRBJ1-2, with unresolved D. The CDR3 length is 13 residues. Germline CDR1 is MNHEY and CDR2 is SVGAGI. The V and J ends lost 6 bases and 0 bases respectively, with 8 bases between them.

The CDR3: CASSPTGVKNIQYF. CDR3 nucleotide sequence: TGTGCCAGCAGCCCAACAGGGGTCAAAAACATTCAGTACTTC. V and J are TRBV6-6 and TRBJ2-4; 7 bases match TRBD1. The CDR3 sequence is 14 residues long. V trimming: 6 bases; J trimming: 3 bases; junction bases outside the gene matches: 5. Germline CDR1 reads MNHNY; CDR2 reads SVGAGI (reference sequence).